A single sample is the source of the 14 T cell receptor beta chains below, sequenced in a study of T cell changes during pregnancy in multiple sclerosis. Clones were sequenced by immunoSEQ multiplex PCR, and TCRdb holds only the in-frame ones, with some missing. Of 50,000 to 65,000 clones in the sample, about 93% are singletons; the top ten hold roughly 3%. Sequenced material: CD8+ T cells from peripheral blood mononuclear cells, taken in the second trimester of pregnancy. The receptors were sampled from a female donor with multiple sclerosis, enrolled in a pregnancy study.

This chain uses TRBV5-1 with TRBJ2-1; TRBD1 might be the D (6 bases). Looked up from germline, CDR1 is SGHRS and CDR2 is YFSETQ. Trimming took 2 bases from V and 2 from J, leaving 14 bases between them. The CDR3 is 16 amino acids. The CDR3, as DNA: TGCGCCAGCAGCTTCACAGGGCCCTTCACCTACAATGAGCAGTTCTTC. Its protein product is CASSFTGPFTYNEQFF.

Note on this clone: In the same sample, other DNA sequences code for this CDR3. V and J are TRBV19 and TRBJ2-7, with 11 bases fitting TRBD1. CDR3 size: 14 residues. Germline V lookup: CDR1 LNHDA, CDR2 SQIVND (reference sequence). The V segment lost 4 bases and the J segment 4 bases; nucleotides outside the gene matches: 3. The CDR3 bases are TGTGCCAGTAGTACTGGACAGGGGGCGTACGAGCAGTACTTC. It is translated as CASSTGQGAYEQYF.

This clone appeared a single time. The chain employs TRBV19 and TRBJ2-7; TRBD1 agrees at 10 bases. The CDR3 sequence is 15 residues long. The junction had 4 bases not matched to a gene; V was cut back by 5 bases and J by 0 bases. Germline lookup yields CDR1 LNHDA and CDR2 SQIVND (reference sequence). CDR3 sequence (DNA): TGTGCCAGTAGTCCGGGACAGGGGAGCTCCTACGAGCAGTACTTC. Encoded protein: CASSPGQGSSYEQYF.

The chain uses TRBV7-2 and TRBJ1-4; 10 nucleotides agree with TRBD1. The V gene end was trimmed by 4 bases and the J gene end by 1 base; junction bases not matched to a gene: 3. The CDR3 extends over 16 amino acids. Germline assignment: CDR1 SGHTA and CDR2 FQGNSA. In DNA form, the CDR3 reads TGTGCCAGCAGCTCCTGGACAGGGGGAACTAATGAAAAACTGTTTTTT. Encoded protein: CASSSWTGGTNEKLFF.

This clone has only one observation. The chain employs TRBV5-6 and TRBJ1-5; D possibly corresponds to TRBD1 (6 bases). Between the trimmed V and J ends, which lost 3 bases and 2 bases, there was a span of 12 bases. CDR3 length: 15 residues. CDR1 and CDR2 from the germline V gene are SGHDT and YYEEEE. The CDR3 is CASSSLSGGNQPQHF. CDR3 nucleotides: TGTGCCAGCAGCTCGCTATCAGGGGGCAATCAGCCCCAGCATTTT.

The rearrangement uses TRBV29-1 and TRBJ2-3; D may be TRBD2 (6 bases). CDR1 and CDR2 from the germline V gene are SQVTM and ANQGSEA. Trimming removed 3 bases from V and 2 bases from J, with 12 bases in between. The length of the CDR3 is 14 residues. The CDR3 DNA sequence: TGCAGCGTTGACGGGGCGGGGTTCACAGATACGCAGTATTTT. It codes for CSVDGAGFTDTQYF.

The chain joins TRBV7-9 to TRBJ1-5, with D maybe TRBD1 (6 bases). The V end lost 4 bases, the J end lost 5 bases, and 12 bases lay between the germline ends. The CDR3 extends over 14 amino acids. Germline lookup yields CDR1 SEHNR and CDR2 FQNEAQ (reference sequence). CDR3 loop: CASSSGVWDQPQHF. The CDR3, as DNA: TGTGCCAGCAGCTCAGGGGTCTGGGATCAGCCCCAGCATTTT.

The V call is TRBV9, the J call TRBJ2-5; TRBD2 might be the D (5 bases). Germline assignment: CDR1 SGDLS and CDR2 YYNGEE. The V end lost 0 bases, the J end lost 1 base, and 10 bases lay between the germline ends. The CDR3 has 15 residues. This chain's CDR3 is CASSVDVAPQETQYF. The CDR3, as DNA: TGTGCCAGCAGCGTAGACGTAGCGCCCCAAGAGACCCAGTACTTC.

The V call is TRBV7-8, the J call TRBJ2-5, with TRBD1 matching over 9 bases. The germline V gene has CDR1 SGHVS and CDR2 FQNEAQ. The CDR3 consists of 16 residues. V shed 5 bases and J 2 bases; nucleotides not matched to a gene: 9. The CDR3 loop is CASSLFGQGLQETQYF. The CDR3 bases are TGTGCCAGCAGCCTCTTTGGACAGGGGTTACAAGAGACCCAGTACTTC.

This chain connects TRBV2 to TRBJ2-7; the match to TRBD1 covers 7 bases. Germline CDR1 is SNHLY and CDR2 is FYNNEI. With 3 bases clipped from V and 3 bases from J, the junction kept 5 bases outside the gene matches. The CDR3 runs 14 residues. As DNA, the CDR3 is TGTGCCAGCAGTGACAACAGGGGCTACTACGAGCAGTACTTC. Translated: CASSDNRGYYEQYF.

This chain links TRBV15 with TRBJ1-2; D uncertain. This CDR3 spans 13 amino acids. Germline V gene data show CDR1 as LNHNV and CDR2 as YYDKDF (reference sequence). Trimming took off 3 bases at V and 8 bases at J, with 13 bases between the two ends. The CDR3 region has the DNA TGTGCCACCAGCAGCCCGTGGACTAAAGGCTACACCTTC. Amino acids: CATSSPWTKGYTF.

The table lists this clone with a count of one. V is TRBV10-2 and J is TRBJ1-5; D not resolved. The ends were cut back, 0 bases at V and 2 bases at J, with 11 bases in the middle. The germline CDR1 and CDR2 sequences are WSHSY and SAAADI. The CDR3 runs 16 residues. The CDR3: CASSESIKSGNQPQHF. DNA of the CDR3: TGCGCCAGCAGTGAGTCGATAAAGAGCGGCAATCAGCCCCAGCATTTT.

The chain uses TRBV19 and TRBJ1-5; TRBD1 aligns across 8 bases. Germline V gene sequence: CDR1 LNHDA, CDR2 SQIVND (reference sequence). After removal of 3 bases from V and 4 bases from J, the junction contained 5 bases not matched to a gene. The CDR3 contains 15 residues. The CDR3 nucleotides read TGTGCCAGTAGTATCGGGACAGGAGTAAATCAGCCCCAGCATTTT. Residues: CASSIGTGVNQPQHF.

V is TRBV7-6 and J is TRBJ1-1; possible D gene TRBD1, 5 bases. Germline CDR1 reads SGHVS; CDR2 reads FNYEAQ. V lost 8 bases, J lost 4 bases, and 14 bases lay in between. The CDR3 extends over 13 amino acids. DNA of the CDR3: TGTGCCAGCCAATGGGGCAAGGGCACTGAAGCTTTCTTT. Translation: CASQWGKGTEAFF.